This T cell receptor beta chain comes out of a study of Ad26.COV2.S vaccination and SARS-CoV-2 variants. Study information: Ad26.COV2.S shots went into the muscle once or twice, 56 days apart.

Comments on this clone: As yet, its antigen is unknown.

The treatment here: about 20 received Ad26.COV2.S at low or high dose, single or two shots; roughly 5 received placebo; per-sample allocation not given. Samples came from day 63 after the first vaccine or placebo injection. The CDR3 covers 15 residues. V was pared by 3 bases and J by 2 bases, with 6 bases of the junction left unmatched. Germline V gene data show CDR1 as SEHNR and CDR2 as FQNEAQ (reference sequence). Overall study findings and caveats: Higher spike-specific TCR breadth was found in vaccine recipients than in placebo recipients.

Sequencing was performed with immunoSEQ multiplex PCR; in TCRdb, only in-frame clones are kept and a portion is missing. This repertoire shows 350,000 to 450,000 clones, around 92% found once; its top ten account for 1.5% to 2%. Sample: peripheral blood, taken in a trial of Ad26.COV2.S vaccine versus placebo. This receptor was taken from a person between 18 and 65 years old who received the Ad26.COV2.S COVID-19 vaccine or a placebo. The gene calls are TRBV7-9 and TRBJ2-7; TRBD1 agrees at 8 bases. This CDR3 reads CASSFRQGMTYEQYF. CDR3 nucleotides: TGTGCCAGCAGCTTCCGACAGGGGATGACCTACGAGCAGTACTTC.